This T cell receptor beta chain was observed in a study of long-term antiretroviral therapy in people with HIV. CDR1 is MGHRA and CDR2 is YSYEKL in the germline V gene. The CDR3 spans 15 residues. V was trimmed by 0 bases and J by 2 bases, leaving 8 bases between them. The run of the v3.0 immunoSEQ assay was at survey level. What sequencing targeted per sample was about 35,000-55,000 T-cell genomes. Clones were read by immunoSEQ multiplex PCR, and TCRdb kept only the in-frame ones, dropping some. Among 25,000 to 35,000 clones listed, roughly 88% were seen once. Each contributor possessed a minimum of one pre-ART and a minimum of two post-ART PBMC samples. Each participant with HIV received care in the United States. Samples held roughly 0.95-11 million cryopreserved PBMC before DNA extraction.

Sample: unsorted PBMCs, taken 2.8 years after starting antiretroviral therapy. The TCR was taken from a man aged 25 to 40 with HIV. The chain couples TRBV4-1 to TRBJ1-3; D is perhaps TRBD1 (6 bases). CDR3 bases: TGCGCCAGCAGCCAAGAGGGGGGGCCTGGAAACACCATATATTTT. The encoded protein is CASSQEGGPGNTIYF.